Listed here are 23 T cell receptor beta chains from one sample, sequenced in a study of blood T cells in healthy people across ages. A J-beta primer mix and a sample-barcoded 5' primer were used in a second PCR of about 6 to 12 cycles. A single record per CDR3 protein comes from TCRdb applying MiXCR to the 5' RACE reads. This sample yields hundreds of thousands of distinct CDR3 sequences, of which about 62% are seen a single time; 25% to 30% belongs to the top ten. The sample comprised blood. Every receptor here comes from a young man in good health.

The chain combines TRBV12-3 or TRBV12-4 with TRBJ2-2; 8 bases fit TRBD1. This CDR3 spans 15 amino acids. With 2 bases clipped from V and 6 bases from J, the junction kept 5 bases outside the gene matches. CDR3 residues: CASSLRQGASGELFF. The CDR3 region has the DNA TGTGCCAGCAGTTTACGGCAGGGGGCTTCCGGGGAGCTGTTTTTT.

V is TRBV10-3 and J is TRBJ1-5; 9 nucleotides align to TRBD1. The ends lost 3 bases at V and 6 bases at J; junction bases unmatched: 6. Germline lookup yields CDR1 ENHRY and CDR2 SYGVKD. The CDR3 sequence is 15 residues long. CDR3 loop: CAISDLQGAVQPQHF. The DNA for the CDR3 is TGTGCCATCAGTGACTTACAGGGGGCTGTTCAGCCCCAGCATTTT.

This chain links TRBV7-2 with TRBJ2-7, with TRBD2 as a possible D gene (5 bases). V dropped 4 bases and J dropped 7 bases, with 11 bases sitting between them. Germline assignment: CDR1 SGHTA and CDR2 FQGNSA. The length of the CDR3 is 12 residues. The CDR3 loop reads CASSSLWEEQYF. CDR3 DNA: TGTGCCAGCAGCTCTTTGTGGGAGGAGCAGTACTTC.

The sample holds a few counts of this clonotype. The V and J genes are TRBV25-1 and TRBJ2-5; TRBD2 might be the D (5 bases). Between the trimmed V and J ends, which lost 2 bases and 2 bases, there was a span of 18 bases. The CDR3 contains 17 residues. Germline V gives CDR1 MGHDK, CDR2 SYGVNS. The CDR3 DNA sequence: TGTGCCAGCAGTGAAGCCCTTGGAGGACGTTTGCAAGAGACCCAGTACTTC. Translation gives CASSEALGGRLQETQYF.

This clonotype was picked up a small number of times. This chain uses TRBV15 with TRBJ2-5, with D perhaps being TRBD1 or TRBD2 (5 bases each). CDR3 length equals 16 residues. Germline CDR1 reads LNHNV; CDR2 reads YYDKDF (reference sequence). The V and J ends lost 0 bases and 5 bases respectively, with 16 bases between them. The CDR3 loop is CATSRDLGTRLETQYF. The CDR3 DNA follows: TGTGCCACCAGCAGAGATCTGGGGACCCGACTCGAGACCCAGTACTTC. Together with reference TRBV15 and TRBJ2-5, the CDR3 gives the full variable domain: DAMVIQNPRYQVTQFGKPVTLSCSQTLNHNVMYWYQQKSSQAPKLLFHYYDKDFNNEADTPDNFQSRRPNTSFCFLDIRSPGLGDTAMYLCATSRDLGTRLETQYFGPGTRLLVL.

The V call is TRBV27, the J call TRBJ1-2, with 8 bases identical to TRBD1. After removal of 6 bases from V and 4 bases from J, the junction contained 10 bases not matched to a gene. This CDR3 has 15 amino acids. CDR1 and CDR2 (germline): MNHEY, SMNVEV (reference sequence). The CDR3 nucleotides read TGTGCCAGCAGCCAGATCCGGACAGGGTTCTATGGCTACACCTTC. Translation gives CASSQIRTGFYGYTF.

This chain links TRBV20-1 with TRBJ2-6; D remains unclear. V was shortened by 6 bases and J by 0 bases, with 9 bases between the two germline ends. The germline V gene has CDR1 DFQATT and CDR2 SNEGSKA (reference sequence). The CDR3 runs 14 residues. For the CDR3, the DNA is TGCAGTGCAACCAGTGCCTCTGGGGCCAACGTCCTGACTTTC. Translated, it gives CSATSASGANVLTF.

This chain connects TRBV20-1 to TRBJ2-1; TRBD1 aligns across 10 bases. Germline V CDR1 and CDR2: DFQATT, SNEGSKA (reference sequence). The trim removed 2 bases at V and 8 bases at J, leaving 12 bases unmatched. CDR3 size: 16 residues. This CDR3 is CSARSQWGTGVHEQFF. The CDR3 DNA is TGCAGTGCTAGAAGTCAATGGGGGACAGGGGTTCATGAGCAGTTCTTC.

DNA for the CDR3: TGCAGCGCCGGGACAGGGGATGGCTATGGCTACACCTTC. It translates to CSAGTGDGYGYTF. V usage is TRBV29-1 and J usage is TRBJ1-2; TRBD1 matches 10 bases. Germline V gene lookup returns CDR1 SQVTM and CDR2 ANQGSEA. The CDR3 is made up of 13 amino acids. With V trimmed by 7 bases and J by 4 bases, 6 bases remained unmatched.

This CDR3 is CASSLAAGRAEQYF. The CDR3 region has the DNA TGTGCCAGCAGCTTAGCGGCAGGGCGGGCCGAGCAGTACTTC. The chain combines TRBV7-3 with TRBJ2-7; D could derive from TRBD1 or TRBD2 (5 bases each). The CDR3 length is 14 residues. Trimming took 2 bases from V and 6 from J, leaving 14 bases between them. Germline V gene lookup returns CDR1 SGHTA and CDR2 FQGTGA.

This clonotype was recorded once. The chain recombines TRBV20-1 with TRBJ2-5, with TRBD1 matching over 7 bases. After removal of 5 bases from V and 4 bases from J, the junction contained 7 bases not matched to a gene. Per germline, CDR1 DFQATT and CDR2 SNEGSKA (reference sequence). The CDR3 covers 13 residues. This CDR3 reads CSAYPGQRETQYF. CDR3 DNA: TGCAGTGCTTATCCGGGACAGAGAGAGACCCAGTACTTC.

CDR3 in DNA: TGTGCCAGCACCCCCGCAGGAAGGGCTTATGGCTACACCTTC. Encoded protein: CASTPAGRAYGYTF. This sequence joins TRBV7-9 and TRBJ1-2, with unresolved D. The CDR3 extends over 14 amino acids. The germline V gene encodes CDR1 SEHNR and CDR2 FQNEAQ (reference sequence). Trimming took 7 bases from V and 5 from J, leaving 17 bases between them.

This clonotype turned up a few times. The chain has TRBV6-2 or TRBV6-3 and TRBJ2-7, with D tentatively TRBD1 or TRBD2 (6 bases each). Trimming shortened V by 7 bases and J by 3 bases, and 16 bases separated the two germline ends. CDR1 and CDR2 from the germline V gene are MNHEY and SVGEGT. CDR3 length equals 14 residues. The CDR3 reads CASTLRAGHYEQYF. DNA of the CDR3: TGTGCCAGCACCTTACGGGCGGGACACTACGAGCAGTACTTC.

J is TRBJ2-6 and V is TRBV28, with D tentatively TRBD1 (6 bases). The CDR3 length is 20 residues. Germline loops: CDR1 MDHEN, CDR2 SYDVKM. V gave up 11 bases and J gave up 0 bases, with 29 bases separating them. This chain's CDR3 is CASRSGRGLRKISGANVLTF. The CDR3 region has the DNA TGTGCCTCCCGTTCGGGCAGGGGCCTCAGAAAAATCTCTGGGGCCAACGTCCTGACTTTC.

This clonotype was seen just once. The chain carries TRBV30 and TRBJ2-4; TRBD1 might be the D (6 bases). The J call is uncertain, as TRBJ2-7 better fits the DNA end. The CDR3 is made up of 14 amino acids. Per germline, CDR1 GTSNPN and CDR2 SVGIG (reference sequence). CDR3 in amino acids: CAFRDTGGGYEQYF. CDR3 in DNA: TGTGCCTTCCGGGACACCGGAGGTGGCTACGAGCAGTACTTC.

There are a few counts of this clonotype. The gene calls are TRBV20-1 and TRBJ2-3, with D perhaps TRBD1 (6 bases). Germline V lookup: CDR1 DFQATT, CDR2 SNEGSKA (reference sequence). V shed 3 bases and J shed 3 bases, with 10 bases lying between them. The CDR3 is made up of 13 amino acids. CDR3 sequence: CSARRTETDTQYF. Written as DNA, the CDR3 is TGCAGTGCTAGGCGGACAGAAACAGATACGCAGTATTTT.

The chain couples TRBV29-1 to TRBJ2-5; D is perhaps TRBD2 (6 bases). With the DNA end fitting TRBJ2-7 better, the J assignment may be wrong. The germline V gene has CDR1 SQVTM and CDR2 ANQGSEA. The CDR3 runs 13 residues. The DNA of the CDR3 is TGCAGCGTTGAACGACTAGGGTCCTACGAGCAGTACTTC. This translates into CSVERLGSYEQYF.

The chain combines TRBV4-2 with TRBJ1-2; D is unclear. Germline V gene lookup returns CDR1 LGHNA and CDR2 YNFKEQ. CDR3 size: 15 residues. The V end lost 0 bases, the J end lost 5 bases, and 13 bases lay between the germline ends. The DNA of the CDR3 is TGTGCCAGCAGCCAAGAAAACAGCCTGAGGTATGGCTACACCTTC. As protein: CASSQENSLRYGYTF.

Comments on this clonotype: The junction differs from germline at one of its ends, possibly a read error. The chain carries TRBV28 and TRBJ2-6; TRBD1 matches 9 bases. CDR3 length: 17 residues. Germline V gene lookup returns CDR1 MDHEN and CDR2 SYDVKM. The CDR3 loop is CASSLGTGGFWANVLTF. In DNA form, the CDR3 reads TGTGCCAGCAGTTTAGGCACAGGGGGCTTTTGGGCCAACGTTCTGACTTTC.

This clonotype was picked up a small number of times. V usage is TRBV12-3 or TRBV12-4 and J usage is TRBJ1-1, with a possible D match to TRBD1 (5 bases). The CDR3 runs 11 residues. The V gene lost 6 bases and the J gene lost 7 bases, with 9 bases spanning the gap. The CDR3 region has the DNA TGTGCCAGCAGCCGGGGCTTTGAAGCTTTCTTT. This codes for CASSRGFEAFF.

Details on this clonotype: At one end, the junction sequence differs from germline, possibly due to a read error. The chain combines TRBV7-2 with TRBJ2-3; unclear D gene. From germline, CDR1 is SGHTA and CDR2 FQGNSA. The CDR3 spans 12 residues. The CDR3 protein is CASSTLSDTQYF. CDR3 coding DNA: TGTGCTAGCAGCACCTTATCAGATACGCAGTATTTT.

The CDR3 here is CASSNRGGGAVSYEQYF. CDR3 bases: TGTGCCAGCAGTAACAGGGGCGGGGGGGCCGTCTCCTACGAGCAGTACTTC. The chain couples TRBV6-5 to TRBJ2-7; the match to TRBD2 covers 9 bases. The ends lost 5 bases at V and 0 bases at J; junction bases unmatched: 11. The CDR3 extends over 17 amino acids. CDR1 and CDR2 from the germline V gene are MNHEY and SVGAGI.

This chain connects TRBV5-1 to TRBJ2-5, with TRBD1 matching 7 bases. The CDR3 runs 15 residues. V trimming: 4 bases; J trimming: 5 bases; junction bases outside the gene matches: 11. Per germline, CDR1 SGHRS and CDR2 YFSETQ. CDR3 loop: CASSADRVYRETQYF. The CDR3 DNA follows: TGCGCCAGCAGCGCTGACAGGGTCTACCGGGAGACCCAGTACTTC.